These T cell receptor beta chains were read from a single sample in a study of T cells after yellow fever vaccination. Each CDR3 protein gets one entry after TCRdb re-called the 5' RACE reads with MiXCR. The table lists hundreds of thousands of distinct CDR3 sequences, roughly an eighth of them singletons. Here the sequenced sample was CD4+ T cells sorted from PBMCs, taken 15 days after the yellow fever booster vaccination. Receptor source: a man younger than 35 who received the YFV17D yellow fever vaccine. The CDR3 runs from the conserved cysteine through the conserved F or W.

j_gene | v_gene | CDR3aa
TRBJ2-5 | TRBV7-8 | CASSLPRRGTGQETQYF
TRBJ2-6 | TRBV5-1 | CASSLTSSGANVLTF
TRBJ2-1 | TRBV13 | CASSFLTSGSYNEQFF
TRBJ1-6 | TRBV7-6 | CASSFKNSPLHF
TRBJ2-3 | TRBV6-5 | CASSYSRLTRALVGTDTQYF
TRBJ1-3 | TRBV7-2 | CASSPGQGLGNTIYF
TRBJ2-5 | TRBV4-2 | CASSQDWRQQYQETQYF
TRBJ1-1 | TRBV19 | CASSSQGGEAFF
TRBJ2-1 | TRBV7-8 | CASSLPSGGSYNEQFF
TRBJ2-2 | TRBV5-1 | CASSPTPENTGELFF
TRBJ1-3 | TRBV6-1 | CASSSDGLSGNTIYF
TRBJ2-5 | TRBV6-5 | CASGVGGVETQYF
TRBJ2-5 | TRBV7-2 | CASRTGTVQETQYF
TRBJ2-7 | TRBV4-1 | CASRGYRGSSYEQYF
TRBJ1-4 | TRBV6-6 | CARRQDEKLFF
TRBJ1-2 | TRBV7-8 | CASSLDGYGYTF
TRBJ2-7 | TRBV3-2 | CASSQIPAISESCEQYF
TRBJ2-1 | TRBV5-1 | CASSRSRDRGYEQFF
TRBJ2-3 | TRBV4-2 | CASSRLNLLAGGADTQYF
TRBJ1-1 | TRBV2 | CASGTQNTEAFF
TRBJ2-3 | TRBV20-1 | CSAPGTGNADTQYF
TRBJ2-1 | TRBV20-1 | CSFRTLRATAQFF
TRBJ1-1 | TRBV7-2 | CASSTYNTEAFF
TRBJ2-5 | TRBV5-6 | CASSLVGGATETQYF
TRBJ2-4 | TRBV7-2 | CASSLGGVYIQYF
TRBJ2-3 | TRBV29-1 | CSIDRSTDTQYF
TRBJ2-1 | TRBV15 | CATSNPFRGGLGYEQFF
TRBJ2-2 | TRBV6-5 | CASSYSKDGANTGELFF
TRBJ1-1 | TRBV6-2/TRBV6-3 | CASSDRDTEVFF
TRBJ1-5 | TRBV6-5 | CASSYSGTGSQPQHF
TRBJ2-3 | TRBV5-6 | CASSSLTTSTDTQYF
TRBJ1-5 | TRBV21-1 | CASSAEGGQVNSNQPQHF
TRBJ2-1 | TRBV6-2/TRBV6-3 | CASRARPGQGSTEQFF
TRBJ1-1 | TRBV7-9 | CASSLGDRLNTEAFF
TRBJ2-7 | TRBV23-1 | CASSQLRGVSQVSGQYF
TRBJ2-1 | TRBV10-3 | CATRDRADEQFF
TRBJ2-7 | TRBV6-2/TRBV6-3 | CASSPTGHPEQYF
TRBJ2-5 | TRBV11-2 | CASSLGGSDNYRETQYF
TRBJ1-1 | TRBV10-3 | CAISDRVDTEAFF
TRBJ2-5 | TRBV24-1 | CATSDARQGAETQYF
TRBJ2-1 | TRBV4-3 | CASSLRTSGDEQFF
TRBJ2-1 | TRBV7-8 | CASSLNLAHEQFF
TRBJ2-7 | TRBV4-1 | CASSQETLGGYEQYF
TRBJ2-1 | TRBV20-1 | CSAPEPAGAHNEQFF
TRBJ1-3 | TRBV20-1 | CSALWGGGNTIYF
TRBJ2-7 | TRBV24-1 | CATSDGLDSNSYEQYF
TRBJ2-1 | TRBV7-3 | CASSPSPEDEQFF
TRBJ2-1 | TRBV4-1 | CASSHTGHNEQFF
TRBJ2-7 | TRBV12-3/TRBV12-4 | CASSFSAGPRLNEQYF
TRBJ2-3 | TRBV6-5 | CASSYRGGDTDTQYF
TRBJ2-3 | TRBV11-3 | CASSLGAGTGAGTQYF
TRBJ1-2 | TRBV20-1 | CSAPFTGVTNYGYTF
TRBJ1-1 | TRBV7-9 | CASGSFTGGTEAFF